Below are 18 T cell receptor beta chains sequenced from a single sample in a study of memory CD4+ T cells and cytomegalovirus serostatus. Single viable CD3+CD4+CD8-CD45RO+ cells were sorted as the memory CD4+ T cells. The protocol was immunoSEQ multiplex PCR, while the TCRdb copy is restricted to in-frame clones and leaves out a portion. The table includes tens of thousands of clones, roughly 76% detected once. The sample taken for sequencing was memory CD4+ T cells from blood. The receptors originated from an adult in good health and CMV-seropositive.

In DNA form, the CDR3 reads TGTGCCAGCAGCTTAGAGGGGGTGCAGCCCCAGCATTTT. It translates to CASSLEGVQPQHF. The V gene is TRBV5-6, the J gene TRBJ1-5, with D possibly TRBD1 on 6 matching bases. V dropped 2 bases and J dropped 7 bases, with 10 bases sitting between them. The CDR3 consists of 13 residues. Germline values: CDR1 SGHDT, CDR2 YYEEEE. Together with reference TRBV5-6 and TRBJ1-5, the CDR3 gives the full variable domain: DAGVTQSPTHLIKTRGQQVTLRCSPKSGHDTVSWYQQALGQGPQFIFQYYEEEERQRGNFPDRFSGHQFPNYSSELNVNALLLGDSALYLCASSLEGVQPQHFGDGTRLSIL.

The table lists this clone with a few counts. V is TRBV30 and J is TRBJ2-5; TRBD1 matches at 7 bases. The V gene's germline CDR1 is GTSNPN and CDR2 SVGIG (reference sequence). The CDR3 length is 13 residues. Trimming took 5 bases from V and 3 from J; bases not matched to a gene: 6. CDR3 in amino acids: CAWDKGQKETQYF. In DNA form, the CDR3 reads TGTGCCTGGGACAAGGGACAGAAAGAGACCCAGTACTTC. Combining the CDR3 with reference TRBV30 and TRBJ2-5 gives the whole variable domain SQTIHQWPATLVQPVGSPLSLECTVEGTSNPNLYWYRQAAGRGLQLLFYSVGIGQISSEVPQNLSASRPQDRQFILSSKKLLLSDSGFYLCAWDKGQKETQYFGPGTRLLVL.

Ten or more counts support this clone. V and J are TRBV19 and TRBJ2-5; a weak D match, TRBD2 (5 bases). CDR1 and CDR2 from the germline V gene are LNHDA and SQIVND (reference sequence). The CDR3 extends over 13 amino acids. Trimming shortened V by 3 bases and J by 5 bases, and 10 bases separated the two germline ends. In nucleotides, the CDR3 is TGTGCCAGTAGTATTGCTAGCCAGGAGACCCAGTACTTC. Protein: CASSIASQETQYF.

This rearrangement joins TRBV2 to TRBJ2-7; tentatively, D is TRBD1 (6 bases). Between the trimmed V and J ends, which lost 6 bases and 2 bases, there was a span of 8 bases. The CDR3 contains 12 residues. Germline assignment: CDR1 SNHLY and CDR2 FYNNEI. CDR3 DNA sequence: TGTGCCAGCAGCAGGGGTCCCTACGAGCAGTACTTC. Residues: CASSRGPYEQYF.

This chain links TRBV2 with TRBJ1-1; D perhaps matches TRBD1 (5 bases). Germline values: CDR1 SNHLY, CDR2 FYNNEI. The CDR3 covers 14 residues. Trimming removed 3 bases at V and 2 bases at J, with 10 bases between. CDR3 bases: TGTGCCAGCAGTGACAGGGCCACAAACACTGAAGCTTTCTTT. Translation: CASSDRATNTEAFF.

The chain uses TRBV27 and TRBJ1-1; TRBD1 aligns across 7 bases. Looked up from germline, CDR1 is MNHEY and CDR2 is SMNVEV (reference sequence). The CDR3 contains 14 residues. V was clipped by 5 bases and J by 5 bases; unmatched bases: 8. CDR3 sequence (DNA): TGTGCCAGCAGTGAAACAGGGGCGGGGACTGAAGCTTTCTTT. As protein: CASSETGAGTEAFF.

J is TRBJ2-1 and V is TRBV29-1, with D tentatively TRBD2 (6 bases). This CDR3 has 15 amino acids. Deletions cut 5 bases from V and 5 bases from J, with 19 bases between. CDR1 and CDR2 (germline): SQVTM, ANQGSEA. The CDR3 nucleotides read TGCAGCGTTATAGCTCCCGGGACTCGACACAATGAGCAGTTCTTC. Encoded protein: CSVIAPGTRHNEQFF.

The chain is built from TRBV19 and TRBJ2-5; 8 bases map to TRBD1. In germline, CDR1 is LNHDA, CDR2 SQIVND (reference sequence). Unmatched junction bases numbered 10, after V lost 6 bases and J lost 7 bases. The CDR3 runs to 14 residues. CDR3 sequence (DNA): TGTGCCAGTAGATATGACAGGGGAGAGGGGACCCAGTACTTC. Its translation is CASRYDRGEGTQYF.

This sequence joins TRBV5-1 and TRBJ1-2, with no clear D. Germline V gene lookup returns CDR1 SGHRS and CDR2 YFSETQ. CDR3 length: 13 residues. V was shortened by 4 bases and J by 7 bases, with 14 bases between the two germline ends. The CDR3 loop reads CASSPDGESGYTF. CDR3 nucleotides: TGCGCCAGCAGCCCGGACGGCGAAAGTGGCTACACCTTC. Full variable domain (rest looked up from reference TRBV5-1 and TRBJ1-2): KAGVTQTPRYLIKTRGQQVTLSCSPISGHRSVSWYQQTPGQGLQFLFEYFSETQRNKGNFPGRFSGRQFSNSRSEMNVSTLELGDSALYLCASSPDGESGYTFGSGTRLTVV.

A single count supports this clone. CDR3 region: CASSAGGNQETQYF. As DNA, the CDR3 is TGTGCCAGCAGTGCCGGTGGTAACCAAGAGACCCAGTACTTC. The V call is TRBV6-1, the J call TRBJ2-5, with unresolved D. V lost 4 bases to trimming and J lost 0 bases, with 9 bases between them. The CDR3 runs 14 residues. Germline V gene sequence: CDR1 MNHNS, CDR2 SASEGT.

This clone was counted only a few times. The CDR3 sequence is CASSLGQRRTGYTF. The CDR3 DNA is TGTGCCAGCAGCTTGGGACAGCGCAGGACTGGCTACACCTTC. The V gene is TRBV5-4, the J gene TRBJ1-2; D possibly corresponds to TRBD1 (5 bases). CDR1 is SGHNT and CDR2 is YYREEE in the germline V gene (reference sequence). CDR3 length equals 14 residues. Deletions cut 0 bases from V and 7 bases from J, with 13 bases between.

J is TRBJ1-1 and V is TRBV21-1; the table's D gene call, TRBD1, was not cross checked with the DNA. TRBV21-1 counts as a pseudogene. This CDR3 has 13 residues. CDR3 amino acids: CASSTTANTEAFF. DNA of the CDR3: TGTGCCAGCAGCACAACAGCGAACACTGAAGCTTTCTTT.

The chain joins TRBV5-4 to TRBJ1-2, with a tentative D call TRBD1 (5 bases). The germline V gene encodes CDR1 SGHNT and CDR2 YYREEE (reference sequence). The CDR3 spans 13 residues. The V gene lost 4 bases and the J gene lost 5 bases, with 12 bases spanning the gap. The CDR3 coding sequence is TGTGCCAGCAGCCTCATGGGGGGGTATGGCTACACCTTC. Its protein product is CASSLMGGYGYTF.

V usage is TRBV7-9 and J usage is TRBJ1-1, with D perhaps matching TRBD1 (6 bases). The CDR3 has 12 residues. Per germline, CDR1 SEHNR and CDR2 FQNEAQ (reference sequence). Between the trimmed V and J ends, which lost 10 bases and 2 bases, there was a span of 11 bases. DNA of the CDR3: TGTGCCACGGGGGGCAGCAACACTGAAGCTTTCTTT. Encoded protein: CATGGSNTEAFF.

The rearrangement links TRBV7-2 to TRBJ2-3; TRBD2 agrees at 10 bases. The ends lost 5 bases at V and 2 bases at J; junction bases unmatched: 4. CDR1 and CDR2 from the germline V gene are SGHTA and FQGNSA. This CDR3 spans 15 amino acids. Written as DNA, the CDR3 is TGTGCCAGCAGCCTACTAGCGGGGCACACAGATACGCAGTATTTT. It encodes CASSLLAGHTDTQYF.

The rearrangement links TRBV9 to TRBJ2-7; D call uncertain. Germline loops: CDR1 SGDLS, CDR2 YYNGEE. V gave up 4 bases and J gave up 3 bases, with 17 bases separating them. The CDR3 length is 15 residues. The DNA of the CDR3 is TGTGCCAGCAGCCCGTATGCCACTGACCTCTACGAGCAGTACTTC. Translated: CASSPYATDLYEQYF.

The rearrangement links TRBV6-1 to TRBJ2-7; D is undetermined. The germline V and J ends were trimmed by 6 bases and 2 bases, with 11 bases remaining between them. The CDR3 runs 13 residues. Germline CDR1 MNHNS, CDR2 SASEGT. The CDR3 region has the DNA TGTGCCAGCAGGGGTTTGAAAACCTACGAGCAGTACTTC. It yields the protein CASRGLKTYEQYF.

The chain recombines TRBV27 with TRBJ2-1, with D perhaps assigned TRBD1 or TRBD2 (6 bases each). CDR1 and CDR2 (germline): MNHEY, SMNVEV (reference sequence). This CDR3 has 12 residues. V dropped 6 bases and J dropped 12 bases, with 15 bases sitting between them. CDR3 residues: CASSKEGDWQFF. CDR3 coding DNA: TGTGCCAGCAGCAAAGAGGGGGACTGGCAGTTCTTC.